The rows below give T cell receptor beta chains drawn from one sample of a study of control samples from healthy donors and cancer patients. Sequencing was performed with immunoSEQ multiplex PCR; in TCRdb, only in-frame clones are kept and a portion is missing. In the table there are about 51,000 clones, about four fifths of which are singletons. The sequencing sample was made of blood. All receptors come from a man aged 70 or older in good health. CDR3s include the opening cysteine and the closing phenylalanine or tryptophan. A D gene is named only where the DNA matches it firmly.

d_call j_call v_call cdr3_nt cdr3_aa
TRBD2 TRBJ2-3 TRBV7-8 TGTGCCAGCAGCTTAGATCGAGCGGGAACCACAGATACGCAGTATTTT CASSLDRAGTTDTQYF
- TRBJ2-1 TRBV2 TGTGCCAGCAGTGATCGGGTCCTAAGCTCCTACAATGAGCAGTTCTTC CASSDRVLSSYNEQFF
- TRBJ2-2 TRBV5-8 TGTGCCAGCAGCTTGGGGGTCGGATACACCGGGGAGCTGTTTTTT CASSLGVGYTGELFF
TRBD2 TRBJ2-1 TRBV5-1 TGCGCCAGCAGCTCCCCTAGCGGGAGTCGGTACAATGAGCAGTTCTTC CASSSPSGSRYNEQFF
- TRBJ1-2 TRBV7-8 TGTGCCAGCAGCTTAGAGGCACGTTCCCTCCTCGGCTACACCTTC CASSLEARSLLGYTF
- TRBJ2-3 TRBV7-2 TGTGCCAGCAGCTTAGAGGGCACAGATACGCAGTATTTT CASSLEGTDTQYF
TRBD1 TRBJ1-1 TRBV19 TGTGCCAGTAGTCAGACAGGGATACACACTGAAGCTTTCTTT CASSQTGIHTEAFF
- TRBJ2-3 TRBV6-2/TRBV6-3 TGTGCCAGCAGCGGAATTGGCACAGATACGCAGTATTTT CASSGIGTDTQYF
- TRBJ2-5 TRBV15 TGTGCCACCAGCAGAGGGGAACAGTCGGAGACCCAGTACTTC CATSRGEQSETQYF
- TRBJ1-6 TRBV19 TGTGCCAGTAGCACGACTGCGGGCGGTTCACCCCTCCACTTT CASSTTAGGSPLHF
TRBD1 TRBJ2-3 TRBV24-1 TGTGCCACCAGTGATTTGGGGACAGGGACAGATACGCAGTATTTT CATSDLGTGTDTQYF
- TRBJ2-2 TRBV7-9 TGTGCCAGTCGGGGGCTATCAAACACCGGGGAGCTGTTTTTT CASRGLSNTGELFF
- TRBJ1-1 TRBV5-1 TGCGCCAGCACAACAGAGGCGAACACTGAAGCTTTCTTT CASTTEANTEAFF
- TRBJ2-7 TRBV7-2 TGTGCCAGCAGTTCTATATCAGGGGCCGAGCAGTACTTC CASSSISGAEQYF
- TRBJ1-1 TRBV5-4 TGTGCCAGCAACCCCGGCCTGGTTAGAGGCACTGAAGCTTTCTTT CASNPGLVRGTEAFF
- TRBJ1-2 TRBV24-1 TGTGCCACCAGTGATTTCTTGGCAGGTGGCTACACCTTC CATSDFLAGGYTF
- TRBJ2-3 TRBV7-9 TGTGCCAGCAGCGTCACCACAGATACGCAGTATTTT CASSVTTDTQYF
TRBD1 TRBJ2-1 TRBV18 TGTGCCAGCTCACAAAGGACAGGGGACAATGAGCAGTTCTTC CASSQRTGDNEQFF
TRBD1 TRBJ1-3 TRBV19 TGTGCCAGTAGTCTGCCCAGGGGGTTCTCTGGAAACACCATATATTTT CASSLPRGFSGNTIYF
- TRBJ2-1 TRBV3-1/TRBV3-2 TGTGCCAGCAGCTCTTCGGGTCTCAATGAGCAGTTCTTC CASSSSGLNEQFF